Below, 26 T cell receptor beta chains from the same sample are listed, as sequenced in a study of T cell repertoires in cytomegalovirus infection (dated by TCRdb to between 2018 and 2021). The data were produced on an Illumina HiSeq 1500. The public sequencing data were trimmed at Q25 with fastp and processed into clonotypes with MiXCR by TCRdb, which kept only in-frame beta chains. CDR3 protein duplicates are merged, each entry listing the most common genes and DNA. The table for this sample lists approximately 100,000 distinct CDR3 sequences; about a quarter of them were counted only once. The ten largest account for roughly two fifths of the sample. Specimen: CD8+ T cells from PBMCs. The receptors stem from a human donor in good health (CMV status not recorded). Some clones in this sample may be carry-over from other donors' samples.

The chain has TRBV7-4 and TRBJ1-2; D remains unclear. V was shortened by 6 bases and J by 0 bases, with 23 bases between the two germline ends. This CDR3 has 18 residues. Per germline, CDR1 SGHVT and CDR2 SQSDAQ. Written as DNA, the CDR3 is TGTGCCAGCAGGGGCTTGTTGACCACCCCTCTCGCTAACTATGGCTACACCTTC. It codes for CASRGLLTTPLANYGYTF.

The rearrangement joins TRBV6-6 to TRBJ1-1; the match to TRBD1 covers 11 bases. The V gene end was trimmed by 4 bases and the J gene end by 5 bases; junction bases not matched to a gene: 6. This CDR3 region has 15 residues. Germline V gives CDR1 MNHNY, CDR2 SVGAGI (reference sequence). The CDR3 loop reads CASSSTDRGHTEAFF. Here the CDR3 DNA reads TGTGCCAGCAGTTCCACGGACAGGGGGCATACTGAAGCTTTCTTT.

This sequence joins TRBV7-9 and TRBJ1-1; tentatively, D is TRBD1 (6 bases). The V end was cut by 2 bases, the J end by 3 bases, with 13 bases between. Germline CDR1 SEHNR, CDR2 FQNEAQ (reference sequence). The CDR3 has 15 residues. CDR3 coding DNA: TGTGCCAGCAGCTTACGGGGGGCGGAGTACACTGAAGCTTTCTTT. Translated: CASSLRGAEYTEAFF.

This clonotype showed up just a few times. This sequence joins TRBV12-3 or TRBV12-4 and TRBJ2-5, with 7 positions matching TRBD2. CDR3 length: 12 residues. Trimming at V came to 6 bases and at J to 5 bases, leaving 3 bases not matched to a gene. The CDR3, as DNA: TGTGCCAGCAGGTCCGGGGGGGAGACCCAGTACTTC. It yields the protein CASRSGGETQYF.

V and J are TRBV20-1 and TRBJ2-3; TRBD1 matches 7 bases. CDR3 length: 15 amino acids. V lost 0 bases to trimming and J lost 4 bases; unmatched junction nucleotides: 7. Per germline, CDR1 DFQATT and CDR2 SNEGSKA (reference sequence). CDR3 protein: CSAREGAGGADTQYF. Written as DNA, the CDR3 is TGCAGTGCTAGAGAAGGGGCAGGGGGTGCAGATACGCAGTATTTT.

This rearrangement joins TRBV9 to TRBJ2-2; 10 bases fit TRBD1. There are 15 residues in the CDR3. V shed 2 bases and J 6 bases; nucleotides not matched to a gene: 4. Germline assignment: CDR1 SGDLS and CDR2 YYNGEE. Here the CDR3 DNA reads TGTGCCAGCAGCGTTACGGGACAGGGGTCCGGGGAGCTGTTTTTT. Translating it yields CASSVTGQGSGELFF.

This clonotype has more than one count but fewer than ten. The CDR3 is CASSQGAGELFF. The CDR3 DNA is TGTGCCAGCAGCCAGGGGGCCGGGGAGCTGTTTTTT. V gene TRBV13 combines with J gene TRBJ2-2; 7 bases map to TRBD1. Germline V gene sequence: CDR1 PRHDT, CDR2 FYEKMQ (reference sequence). CDR3 length: 12 residues. Losses at the gene ends were 5 bases for V and 6 bases for J; bases not matched to a gene: 0.

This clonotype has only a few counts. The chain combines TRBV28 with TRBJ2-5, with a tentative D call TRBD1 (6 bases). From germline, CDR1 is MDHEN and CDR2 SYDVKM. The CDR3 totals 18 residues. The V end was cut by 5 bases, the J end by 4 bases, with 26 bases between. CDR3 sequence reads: CASSLLTSAGDGGETQYF. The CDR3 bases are TGTGCCAGCAGTCTACTTACTTCCGCAGGGGATGGGGGAGAGACCCAGTACTTC.

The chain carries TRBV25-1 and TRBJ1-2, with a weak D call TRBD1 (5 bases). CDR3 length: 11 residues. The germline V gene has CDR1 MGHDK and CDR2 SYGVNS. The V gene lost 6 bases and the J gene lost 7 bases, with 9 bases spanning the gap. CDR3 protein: CASRRGRGYTF. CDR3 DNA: TGTGCCAGCAGAAGGGGTCGTGGCTACACCTTC.

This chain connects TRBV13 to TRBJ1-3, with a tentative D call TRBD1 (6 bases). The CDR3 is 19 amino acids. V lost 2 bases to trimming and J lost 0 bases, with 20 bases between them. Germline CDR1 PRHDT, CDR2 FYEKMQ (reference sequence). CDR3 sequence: CASSLSRTAPRNSGNTIYF. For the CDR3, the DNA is TGTGCCAGCAGCTTAAGCAGGACAGCACCCCGGAACTCTGGAAACACCATATATTTT.

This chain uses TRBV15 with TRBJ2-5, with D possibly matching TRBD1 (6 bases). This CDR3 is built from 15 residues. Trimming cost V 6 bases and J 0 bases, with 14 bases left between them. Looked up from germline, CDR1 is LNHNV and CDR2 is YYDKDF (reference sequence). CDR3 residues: CATRTDSLDQETQYF. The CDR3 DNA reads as TGTGCCACCAGAACGGACAGCCTAGACCAAGAGACCCAGTACTTC.

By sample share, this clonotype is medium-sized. CDR3 nucleotide sequence: TGTGCCAGCAGCTTAGCCCCCGGACTAGCGGGGCCAACCGGGGAGCTGTTTTTT. It specifies CASSLAPGLAGPTGELFF. The gene calls are TRBV7-2 and TRBJ2-2, with 12 nucleotides matching TRBD2. The CDR3 runs to 18 residues. Germline V gene lookup returns CDR1 SGHTA and CDR2 FQGNSA. With V trimmed by 0 bases and J by 5 bases, 7 bases remained unmatched.

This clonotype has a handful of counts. CDR3 coding DNA: TGTGCCAGCAGTTTTTTGGGAGGGCAGTATGAAGCTTTCTTT. Protein product: CASSFLGGQYEAFF. The rearrangement links TRBV12-3 or TRBV12-4 to TRBJ1-1; D gene ambiguous. This CDR3 has 14 amino acids. Between the trimmed V and J ends, which lost 3 bases and 7 bases, there was a span of 15 bases.

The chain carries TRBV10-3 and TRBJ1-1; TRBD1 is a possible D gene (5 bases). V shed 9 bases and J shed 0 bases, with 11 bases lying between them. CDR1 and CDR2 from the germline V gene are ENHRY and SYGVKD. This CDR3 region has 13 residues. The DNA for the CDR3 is TGTGCCATAATGGGGGGAATGAACACTGAAGCTTTCTTT. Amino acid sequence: CAIMGGMNTEAFF.

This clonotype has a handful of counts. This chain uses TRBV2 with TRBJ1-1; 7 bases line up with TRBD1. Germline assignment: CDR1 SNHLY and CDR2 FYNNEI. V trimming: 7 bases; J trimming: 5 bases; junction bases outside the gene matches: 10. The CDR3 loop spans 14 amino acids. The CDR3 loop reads CASILDRAGTEAFF. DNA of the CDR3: TGTGCCAGCATACTCGACAGGGCTGGGACTGAAGCTTTCTTT.

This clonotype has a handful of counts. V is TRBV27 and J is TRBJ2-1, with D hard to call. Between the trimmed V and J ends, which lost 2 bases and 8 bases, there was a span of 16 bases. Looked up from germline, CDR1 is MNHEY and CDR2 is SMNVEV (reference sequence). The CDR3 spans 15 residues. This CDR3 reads CASSLLDVGSDEQFF. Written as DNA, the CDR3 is TGTGCCAGCAGTTTACTTGATGTGGGGTCCGATGAGCAGTTCTTC.

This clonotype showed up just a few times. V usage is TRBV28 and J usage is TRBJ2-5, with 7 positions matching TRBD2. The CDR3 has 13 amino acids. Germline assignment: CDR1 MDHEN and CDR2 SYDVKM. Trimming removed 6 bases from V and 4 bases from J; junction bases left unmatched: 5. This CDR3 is CASRWEGLETQYF. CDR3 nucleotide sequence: TGTGCCAGCAGGTGGGAGGGGCTAGAGACCCAGTACTTC.

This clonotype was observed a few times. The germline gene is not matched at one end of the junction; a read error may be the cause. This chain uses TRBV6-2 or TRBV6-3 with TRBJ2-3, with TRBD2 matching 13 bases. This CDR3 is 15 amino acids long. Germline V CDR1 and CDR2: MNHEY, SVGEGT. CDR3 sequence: CASSTGLAGTDAQYF. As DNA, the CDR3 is TGTGCCAGCAGTACGGGACTAGCGGGGACAGATGCGCAGTATTTT.

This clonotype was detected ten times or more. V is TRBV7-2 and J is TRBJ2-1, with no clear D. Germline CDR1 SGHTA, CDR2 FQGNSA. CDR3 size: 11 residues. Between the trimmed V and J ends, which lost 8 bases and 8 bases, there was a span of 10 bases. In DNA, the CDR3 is TGTGCCAGCCCGTACTTGGATGAGCAGTTCTTC. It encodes CASPYLDEQFF. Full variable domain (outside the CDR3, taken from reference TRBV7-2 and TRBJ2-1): GAGVSQSPSNKVTEKGKDVELRCDPISGHTALYWYRQSLGQGLEFLIYFQGNSAPDKSGLPSDRFSAERTGGSVSTLTIQRTQQEDSAVYLCASPYLDEQFFGPGTRLTVL.

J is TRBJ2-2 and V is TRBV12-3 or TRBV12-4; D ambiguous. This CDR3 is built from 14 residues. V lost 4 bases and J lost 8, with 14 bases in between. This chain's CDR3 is CASSSPRTTGELFF. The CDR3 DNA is TGTGCCAGCAGTTCCCCCAGGACGACGGGGGAGCTGTTTTTT.

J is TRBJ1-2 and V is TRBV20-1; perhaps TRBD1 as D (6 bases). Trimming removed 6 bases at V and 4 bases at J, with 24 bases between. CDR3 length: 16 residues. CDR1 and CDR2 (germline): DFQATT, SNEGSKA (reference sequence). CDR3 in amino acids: CSAVYYGTLTGYGYTF. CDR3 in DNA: TGCAGTGCCGTATACTACGGGACACTTACGGGCTATGGCTACACCTTC.

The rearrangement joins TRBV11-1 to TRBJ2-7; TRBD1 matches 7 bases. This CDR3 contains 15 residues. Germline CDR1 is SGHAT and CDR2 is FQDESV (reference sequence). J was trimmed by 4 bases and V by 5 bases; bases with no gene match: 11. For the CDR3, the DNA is TGTGCCAGCAGCCATGACAGGGAAGGCACGTACGAGCAGTACTTC. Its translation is CASSHDREGTYEQYF.

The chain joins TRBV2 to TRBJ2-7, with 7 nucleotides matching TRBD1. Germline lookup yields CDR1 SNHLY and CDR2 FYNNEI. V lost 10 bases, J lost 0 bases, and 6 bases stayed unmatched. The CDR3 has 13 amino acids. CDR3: CAIPGQHSYEQYF. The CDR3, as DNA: TGTGCCATCCCGGGACAGCACTCCTACGAGCAGTACTTC.

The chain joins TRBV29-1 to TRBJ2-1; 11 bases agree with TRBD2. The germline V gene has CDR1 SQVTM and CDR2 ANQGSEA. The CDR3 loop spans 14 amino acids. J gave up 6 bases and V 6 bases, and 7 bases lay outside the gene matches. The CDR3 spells CSVTGLADPNEQFF. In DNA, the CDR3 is TGCAGCGTGACGGGACTAGCGGATCCCAATGAGCAGTTCTTC.

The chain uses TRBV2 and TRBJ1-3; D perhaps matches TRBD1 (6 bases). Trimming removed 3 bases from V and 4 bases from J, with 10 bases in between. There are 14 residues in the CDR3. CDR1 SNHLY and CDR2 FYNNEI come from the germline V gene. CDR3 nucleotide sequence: TGTGCCAGCAGTGACAGGGGACCAGGAAACACCATATATTTT. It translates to CASSDRGPGNTIYF. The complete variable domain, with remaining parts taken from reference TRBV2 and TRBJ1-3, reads EPEVTQTPSHQVTQMGQEVILRCVPISNHLYFYWYRQILGQKVEFLVSFYNNEISEKSEIFDDQFSVERPDGSNFTLKIRSTKLEDSAMYFCASSDRGPGNTIYFGEGSWLTVV.

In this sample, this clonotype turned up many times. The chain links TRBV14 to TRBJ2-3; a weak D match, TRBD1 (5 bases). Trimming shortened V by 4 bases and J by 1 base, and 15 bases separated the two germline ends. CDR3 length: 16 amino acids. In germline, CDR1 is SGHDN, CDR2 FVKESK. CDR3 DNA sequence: TGTGCCAGCAGCCCCTATCAAACAGGTGGCACAGATACGCAGTATTTT. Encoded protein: CASSPYQTGGTDTQYF.